The 10 T cell receptor beta chains listed next were all sequenced from one sample in a study of T cell changes during pregnancy in multiple sclerosis. The data were produced by immunoSEQ multiplex PCR, yet TCRdb's version contains in-frame clones alone and is incomplete. Seen here are more than 55,000 clones, around nine tenths observed once, and the top ten hold approximately 2%. The source material was peripheral blood, sampled after pregnancy. Receptors originate from a female donor with multiple sclerosis, enrolled in a pregnancy study.

This chain connects TRBV6-5 to TRBJ2-1, with TRBD2 identical over 7 bases. Losses at the gene ends were 6 bases for V and 2 bases for J; bases not matched to a gene: 7. The germline V gene has CDR1 MNHEY and CDR2 SVGAGI. There are 15 residues in the CDR3. Written as DNA, the CDR3 is TGTGCCAGCAGCGTAGTGGGGGGGACCTACAATGAGCAGTTCTTC. Translation: CASSVVGGTYNEQFF.

V gene TRBV5-6 combines with J gene TRBJ2-5, with TRBD2 identical over 12 bases. CDR1 SGHDT and CDR2 YYEEEE come from the germline V gene. The V segment lost 4 bases and the J segment 5 bases; nucleotides outside the gene matches: 6. The CDR3 is made up of 15 amino acids. Here the CDR3 DNA reads TGTGCCAGCAGCGATCCTAGCGGGGGGGAGGAGACCCAGTACTTC. Its translation: CASSDPSGGEETQYF. The full variable domain, in which reference TRBV5-6 and TRBJ2-5 provide the parts outside the CDR3, is DAGVTQSPTHLIKTRGQQVTLRCSPKSGHDTVSWYQQALGQGPQFIFQYYEEEERQRGNFPDRFSGHQFPNYSSELNVNALLLGDSALYLCASSDPSGGEETQYFGPGTRLLVL.

This chain uses TRBV28 with TRBJ1-1, with 7 bases matching TRBD1. Unmatched junction bases numbered 7, after V lost 2 bases and J lost 4 bases. CDR1 and CDR2 (germline): MDHEN, SYDVKM. There are 15 residues in the CDR3. The CDR3 loop is CASSLAHRGVTEAFF. The CDR3, as DNA: TGTGCCAGCAGTTTAGCCCACAGGGGAGTCACTGAAGCTTTCTTT.

This chain connects TRBV7-2 to TRBJ1-1; D not resolved. CDR1 is SGHTA, CDR2 FQGNSA, per germline. V lost 4 bases and J 11 bases, leaving 14 bases between the germline ends. CDR3 size: 12 residues. CDR3 DNA: TGTGCCAGCAGCTCAGCTGAATGGAGGGCTTTCTTT. Residues: CASSSAEWRAFF.

The chain couples TRBV2 to TRBJ2-3, with 9 positions matching TRBD1. The CDR3 is 15 amino acids. Germline-derived CDR1 and CDR2 are SNHLY and FYNNEI. V trimming: 5 bases; J trimming: 7 bases; junction bases outside the gene matches: 10. For the CDR3, the DNA is TGTGCCAGCAGTCAACCGGGACAGGGCGCAAATACGCAGTATTTT. Protein: CASSQPGQGANTQYF.

This chain joins TRBV5-1 and TRBJ2-1, with D tentatively TRBD1 (5 bases). The V end lost 0 bases, the J end lost 7 bases, and 14 bases lay between the germline ends. Germline V gene lookup returns CDR1 SGHRS and CDR2 YFSETQ. The CDR3 loop spans 15 amino acids. The DNA of the CDR3 is TGCGCCAGCAGCTTGGGTCCCCAGGGCGGAAATGAGCAGTTCTTC. Amino acids: CASSLGPQGGNEQFF.

This chain links TRBV7-8 with TRBJ2-7, with D possibly TRBD2 on 5 matching bases. The CDR3 is made up of 15 amino acids. V was pared by 0 bases and J by 7 bases, with 16 bases between. Germline V gene data show CDR1 as SGHVS and CDR2 as FQNEAQ. The chain's CDR3 is CASSLAAEGPGEQYF. CDR3 bases: TGTGCCAGCAGCTTAGCGGCGGAAGGGCCGGGGGAGCAGTACTTC.

In its sample, this clone was seen once. The chain is built from TRBV19 and TRBJ1-5; D is possibly TRBD1 (5 bases). CDR1 and CDR2 (germline): LNHDA, SQIVND (reference sequence). The germline V and J ends were trimmed by 5 bases and 4 bases, with 18 bases remaining between them. This CDR3 has 16 amino acids. Written as DNA, the CDR3 is TGTGCCAGTAGTCCGAGGACATCCACAAAAAATCAGCCCCAGCATTTT. Amino acids: CASSPRTSTKNQPQHF.

The J gene is TRBJ2-4, the V gene TRBV19; D ambiguous. This CDR3 spans 15 amino acids. Germline assignment: CDR1 LNHDA and CDR2 SQIVND (reference sequence). Trimming left V 7 bases short and J 8 bases short, with 21 bases between. The CDR3 spells CASTFTARSTDIQYF. The CDR3 nucleotides read TGTGCCAGTACATTCACTGCTAGGTCGACGGACATTCAGTACTTC.

With respect to this clone: Compared with germline, one end of the junction differs, possibly owing to a read error. This sequence joins TRBV9 and TRBJ2-1, with D uncertain. The CDR3 sequence is 13 residues long. Germline CDR1 reads SGDLS; CDR2 reads YYNGEE. The CDR3 sequence is CASSVGSLTEPIF. The CDR3 DNA follows: TGTGCCAGCAGCGTAGGGAGCCTGACGGAGCCGATCTTC.